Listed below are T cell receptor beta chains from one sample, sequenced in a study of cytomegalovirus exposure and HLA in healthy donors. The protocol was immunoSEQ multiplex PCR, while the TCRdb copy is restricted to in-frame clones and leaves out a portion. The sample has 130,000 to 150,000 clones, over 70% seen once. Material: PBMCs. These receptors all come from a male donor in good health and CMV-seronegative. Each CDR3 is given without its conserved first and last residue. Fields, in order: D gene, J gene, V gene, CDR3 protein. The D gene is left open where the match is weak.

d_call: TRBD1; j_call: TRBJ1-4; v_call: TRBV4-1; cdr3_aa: VSSRGTGGDEKLF
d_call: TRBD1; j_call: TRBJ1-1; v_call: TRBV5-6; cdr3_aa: ASSYGTGHQNTEAF
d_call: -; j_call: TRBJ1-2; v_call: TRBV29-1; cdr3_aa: SVYGTKGSANYGYT
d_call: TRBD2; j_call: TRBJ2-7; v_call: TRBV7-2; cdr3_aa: ASSSSGRIYEQY
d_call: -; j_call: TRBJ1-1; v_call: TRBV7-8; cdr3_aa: ASSLVSGVLNTEAF
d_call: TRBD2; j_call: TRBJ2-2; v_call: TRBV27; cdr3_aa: ASSFKRGWNTGELF
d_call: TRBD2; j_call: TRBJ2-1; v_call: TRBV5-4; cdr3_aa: ASSSGGLAGLNEQF
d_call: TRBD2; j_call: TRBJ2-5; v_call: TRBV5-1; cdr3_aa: ASSLGLAAQETQY
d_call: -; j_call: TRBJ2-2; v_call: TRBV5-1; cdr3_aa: ASSLGRLANTGELF
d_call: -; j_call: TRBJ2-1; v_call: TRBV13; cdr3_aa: ASSAPWGDLYNEQF
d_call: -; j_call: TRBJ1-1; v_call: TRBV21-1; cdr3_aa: ASSKDGESNTEAF
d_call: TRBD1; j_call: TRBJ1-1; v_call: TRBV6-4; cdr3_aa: ASSDLIDSQGDLDLGTEAF
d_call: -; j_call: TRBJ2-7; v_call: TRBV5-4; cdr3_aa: ASSFWNSYEQY
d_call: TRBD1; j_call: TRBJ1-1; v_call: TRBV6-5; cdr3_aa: ASSRDRGRDTEAF
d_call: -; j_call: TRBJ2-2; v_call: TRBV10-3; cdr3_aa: AISEFQNTGELF
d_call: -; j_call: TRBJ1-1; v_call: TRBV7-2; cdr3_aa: ASSVQGNTEAF
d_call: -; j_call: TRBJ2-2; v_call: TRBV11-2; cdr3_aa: ASTQRSGELF
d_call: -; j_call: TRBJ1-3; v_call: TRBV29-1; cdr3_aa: SVDRRGIAGNTIY
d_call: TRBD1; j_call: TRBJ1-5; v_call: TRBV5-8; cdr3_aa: ASSGGQGWEQPQH